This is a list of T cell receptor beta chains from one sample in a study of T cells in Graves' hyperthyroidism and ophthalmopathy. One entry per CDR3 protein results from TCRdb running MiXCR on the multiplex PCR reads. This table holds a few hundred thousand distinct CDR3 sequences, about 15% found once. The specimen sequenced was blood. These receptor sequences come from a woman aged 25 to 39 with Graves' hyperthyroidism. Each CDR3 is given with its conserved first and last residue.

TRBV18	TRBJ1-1	CASSPSRTGGLTEAFF
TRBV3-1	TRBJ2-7	CASSHQYEQYF
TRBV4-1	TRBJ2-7	CASSQEFLRETGYSYEQYF
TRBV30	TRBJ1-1	CAWSRQSSTEAFF
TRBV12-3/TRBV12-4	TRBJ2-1	CASSFTRGEQFF
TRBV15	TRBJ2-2	CATSRVSGELFF
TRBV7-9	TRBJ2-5	CASSLRVDSGSSRETQYF
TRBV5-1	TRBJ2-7	CASSFNWGTGDSYEQYF
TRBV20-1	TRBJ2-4	CSAAGQTKNIQYF
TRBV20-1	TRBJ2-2	CSARALTSGRSNTGELFF
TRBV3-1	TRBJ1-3	CASSQDAVAVAGNTIYF
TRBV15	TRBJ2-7	CATSSNQVANFGEQYF
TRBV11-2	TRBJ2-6	CASSPHAGGGLGSGANVLTF
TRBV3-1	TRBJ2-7	CASSQLAGGPYEQYF
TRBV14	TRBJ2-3	CASSQSSGVSTQYF
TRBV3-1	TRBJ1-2	CASSQKVISNYGYTF
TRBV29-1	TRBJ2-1	CSINRGANEQFF
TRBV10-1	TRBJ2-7	CASSTGATYEQYF
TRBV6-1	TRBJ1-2	CATRRDLNYGYTF
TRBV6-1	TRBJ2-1	CASGTSGTPRGNEQFF
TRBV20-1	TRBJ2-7	CSAPGKRGISYEQYF
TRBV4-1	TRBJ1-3	CASSQEGHSGNTIYF
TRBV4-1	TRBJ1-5	CASSLQDREGQPQHF